This record covers a single TCR beta chain. This clonotype was detected only a few times. Its recognized antigen is unknown. No qualities accompany the bases; no much larger clone lies one base away. In the paper's terms, the time point label means: patch test 1, 2 weeks after DPC sensitization. The treatment or condition label on this specimen signifies: therapeutic diphenylcyclopropenone sensitization with weekly scalp DPC. Blood at each patch-test visit was drawn before the patch test was applied. Patients were eligible if aged 18 to 70, diagnosed with alopecia and judged suitable for DPC therapy, and pregnant patients were excluded. Total RNA was extracted from unfractionated whole blood collected in Tempus Blood RNA tubes. This entry is derived from a study of human T cells and chemical hapten exposure (dated by TCRdb to about 2021). In terms of the full investigation: For sensitization, 2% DPC in acetone was applied to a 2 cm by 2 cm area of upper inner arm skin. Blood for TCR sequencing was provided by twenty-nine alopecia patients at one to four time points (pre-sensitization, 2, 6 and 24 weeks). Most of the patients in the cohort were female, and the cohort covered alopecia areata with under or over 50% scalp involvement, alopecia totalis and alopecia universalis. Patients additionally received weekly therapeutic DPC doses to the scalp throughout the approximately 25-week study period. Patch testing was performed on the upper back with Finn chambers containing 0.01% DPC, and the patch tests were scored after 6 days according to International Contact Dermatitis Research Group standards. Blood was sampled from patients pre-sensitization (week 0) and at 2, 6 and about 24 weeks after DPC sensitization. The libraries were sequenced as a pool, and the TCR yield per sample differed mostly because of small variations in library volumes within the pool. In alopecia patients, the study followed how the peripheral blood TCR repertoire changed in vivo over primary and secondary sensitization to diphenylcyclopropenone (DPC), a hapten.

Libraries were constructed by RACE. The instrument was a NextSeq 500. Library preparation attached unique molecular identifiers to individual cDNA molecules for quantitative, reproducible TCR counting. For every blood RNA sample, sequencing covered both the TCR alpha and TCR beta chains. From the authors' description of their analysis: Samples had a median of about 90,000 TCRs, with a range from roughly 20,000 to 690,600. The Decombinator software suite was used to annotate V, J and CDR3 in the TCR reads. Every sample was subsampled to the same number of TCRs (28,000) for the PS versus PT1 abundance plots. TCRs were defined as expanded if absent before sensitization and observed at least eight times at the 2-week time point. TCRdb reprocessed the public reads (quality trimming at Q25 with fastp, clone calling with MiXCR) and kept in-frame beta chains. Entries that share a CDR3 protein sequence are merged under the most common genes and DNA. Here the V and J calls rest on TCRdb's processing, not on the authors' analysis. Here the sample has some 350,000 distinct CDR3 sequences; about 7% occur a single time. 7.5% to 8.5% of the sample is held by the ten biggest clonotypes.

From a lookup of the germline V gene (reference sequence), CDR1 and CDR2 are SEHNR and FQNEAQ. Taken from cysteine to phenylalanine, the CDR3 has 12 residues. Kept here is only the CDR3 DNA, which spans 36 bases and is read in frame from base 1. V drops 5 bases and J drops 5 bases, leaving 9 bases in between. Results the study describes overall, beyond this receptor: After repeated subsampling, changes were observed in the strength of the expansion versus patch-test correlation and in the threshold at which the correlation became significant. Because all patients had alopecia, a presumed autoimmune disease, the immune response of the patients might differ from that of healthy individuals. DPC sensitization did not change how many TCRs were above 1 in 1000 frequency, and no evidence was found of alterations in global repertoire structure. Compared with pre-sensitization or healthy control sets, expanded TCRs formed significantly more large CDR3 similarity clusters, which is consistent with antigen-driven responses. Patch test score was positively correlated with the number of PT1 expanded TCRs, with significance at thresholds 8, 16 and 32 but not at 4.

This TCR came from a woman aged 18-30 years with alopecia areata. Some clones in this sample may be carry-over from other donors' samples. The source was whole blood, collected in connection with sensitization to the hapten diphenylcyclopropenone (DPC). The rearranged segments are TRBV7-9 and TRBJ2-5; 5 matching bases give a weak D call of TRBD2. The CDR3 loop reads CASSQGGETQYF. The nucleotide sequence is TGTGCCAGCAGCCAAGGCGGGGAGACCCAGTACTTC.